This is a list of T cell receptor beta chains from one sample in a study of blood T cell repertoires in COVID-19. Measured with immunoSEQ multiplex PCR; TCRdb has only the in-frame clones, and not every one. In the table there are 200,000 to 300,000 clones, about 85% of which are singletons. The sequenced sample was peripheral blood. The receptors come from a man aged 55 to 70 with acute or convalescent COVID-19. Both conserved end residues are part of each CDR3. The D gene is left open where the match is weak. The size entry is marked missing in some rows and otherwise reads once, few, many or a size class.

abundance	j_gene	v_gene	d_gene	CDR3aa	CDR3nt
-	TRBJ2-1	TRBV5-4	-	CASSLDGSNYNEQFF	TGTGCCAGCAGCTTGGACGGGAGCAATTACAATGAGCAGTTCTTC
-	TRBJ2-7	TRBV9	TRBD2	CASSVGGGSEQYF	TGTGCCAGCAGCGTAGGCGGGGGTTCCGAGCAGTACTTC
-	TRBJ2-1	TRBV6-5	TRBD1	CASSRTGSTYNEQFF	TGTGCCAGCAGTCGGACAGGGTCCACCTACAATGAGCAGTTCTTC
-	TRBJ1-2	TRBV27	TRBD1	CASSLYRGDGYTF	TGTGCCAGCAGTTTGTACAGGGGAGATGGCTACACCTTC
-	TRBJ1-6	TRBV6-6	-	CASSQTTGPSKSPLHF	TGTGCCAGCAGTCAAACTACAGGACCCTCCAAGTCACCCCTCCACTTT
few	TRBJ2-2	TRBV6-5	TRBD2	CASSGGLIRAGELFF	TGTGCCAGTAGCGGGGGGCTAATTAGAGCCGGGGAGCTGTTTTTT
-	TRBJ2-1	TRBV19	TRBD2	CASTLRSGRLNNEQFF	TGTGCCAGTACCCTTCGTAGCGGGAGGTTAAACAATGAGCAGTTCTTC
-	TRBJ1-2	TRBV3-1/TRBV3-2	-	CASSLRFDYGYTF	TGTGCCAGTAGCCTCCGGTTCGACTATGGCTACACCTTC
-	TRBJ2-7	TRBV25-1	-	CASSELGRTYEQYF	TGTGCCAGCAGTGAATTGGGCAGAACCTACGAGCAGTACTTC
once	TRBJ1-6	TRBV9	TRBD1	CASSVGGTGTSPLHF	TGTGCCAGCAGCGTAGGGGGGACAGGGACCTCACCCCTCCACTTT
few	TRBJ2-5	TRBV7-2	TRBD2	CASSPGGLRETQYF	TGTGCCAGCAGCCCGGGGGGGCTGAGGGAGACCCAGTACTTC
once	TRBJ1-1	TRBV5-6	-	CASSLHGSGLITEAFF	TGTGCCAGCAGCTTGCATGGGAGTGGTTTAATCACTGAAGCTTTCTTT
-	TRBJ1-1	TRBV10-1	-	CARPGGGGYTEAFF	TGCGCCCGCCCGGGGGGCGGGGGGTACACTGAAGCTTTCTTT
-	TRBJ2-7	TRBV15	-	CATSRDRTAGREQYF	TGTGCCACCAGCAGAGATCGGACAGCCGGGAGGGAGCAGTACTTC
few	TRBJ1-6	TRBV28	-	CASSLMGSPLHF	TGTGCCAGCAGTTTAATGGGCTCACCCCTCCACTTT
-	TRBJ2-1	TRBV4-2	-	CASSQRRDAGYNEQFF	TGTGCCAGCAGCCAGAGGAGGGACGCAGGATACAATGAGCAGTTCTTC
-	TRBJ2-7	TRBV18	TRBD2	CASSQNLAERTYEQYF	TGTGCCAGCTCACAAAATCTAGCGGAGCGTACCTACGAGCAGTACTTC
-	TRBJ2-7	TRBV6-2/TRBV6-3	-	CASSSNLRLAGTYEQYF	TGTGCCAGCAGCTCAAACCTAAGGCTAGCTGGCACCTACGAGCAGTACTTC
few	TRBJ2-1	TRBV7-2	TRBD2	CASSPLAGGSYNEQFF	TGTGCCAGCAGCCCATTAGCGGGAGGCTCCTACAATGAGCAGTTCTTC
-	TRBJ2-7	TRBV7-2	-	CASSLFVGATYEEQYF	TGTGCCAGCAGCTTATTCGTGGGGGCGACCTACGAAGAGCAGTACTTC
few	TRBJ2-5	TRBV6-5	TRBD1	CASSRSGGLETQYF	TGTGCCAGCAGCCGATCAGGGGGCTTGGAGACCCAGTACTTC
-	TRBJ1-5	TRBV10-3	TRBD1	CAISGQGFQPQHF	TGTGCCATCAGTGGACAGGGGTTTCAGCCCCAGCATTTT
few	TRBJ2-3	TRBV2	-	CASGGAHTQYF	TGTGCCAGCGGAGGGGCCCATACGCAGTATTTT
-	TRBJ2-7	TRBV20-1	-	CSASELGGATTYEQYF	TGCAGTGCTAGTGAGCTGGGGGGAGCCACAACCTACGAGCAGTACTTC
-	TRBJ2-4	TRBV9	-	CASSGMGSLAKNIQYF	TGTGCCAGCAGCGGGATGGGGAGTCTAGCCAAAAACATTCAGTACTTC
-	TRBJ2-1	TRBV30	TRBD2	CAWSVGLAATEQFF	TGTGCCTGGAGTGTTGGACTAGCGGCAACGGAGCAGTTCTTC
once	TRBJ2-1	TRBV9	TRBD1	CASSVAQGAGNEQFF	TGTGCCAGCAGCGTAGCACAGGGGGCGGGGAATGAGCAGTTCTTC
-	TRBJ2-7	TRBV14	TRBD1	CASSRFRDSSYEQYF	TGTGCCAGCAGCCGTTTCCGGGACAGCTCCTACGAGCAGTACTTC
-	TRBJ2-4	TRBV18	TRBD2	CASSQLGLAGAPVNIQYF	TGTGCCAGCTCACAACTAGGACTAGCGGGAGCCCCCGTCAACATTCAGTACTTC